The text below deals with one TCR beta chain. The record originates from a study of blood T cells in healthy people across ages. The length of the CDR3 is 15 residues. The trim removed 7 bases at V and 0 bases at J, leaving 4 bases unmatched. Looked up from germline, CDR1 is WSHSY and CDR2 is SAAADI. The second PCR ran about 6 to 11 cycles with a sample-barcoded 5' primer and J-beta primers. TCRdb re-called the 5' RACE reads through MiXCR, storing one row per CDR3 protein. The table records roughly 2 million distinct CDR3 sequences, less than 50% of them present only once. The TCR originated in a woman aged 40 to 49 in good health. V and J are TRBV10-2 and TRBJ2-3; the match to TRBD1 covers 10 bases. Sequencing was carried out using blood. The CDR3 sequence is CASTRTGGSTDTQYF. The CDR3 DNA reads TGCGCCAGCACCCGGACAGGGGGGAGCACAGATACGCAGTATTTT.